These 14 T cell receptor beta chains came from one sample sequenced in a study of T cells in Graves' hyperthyroidism and ophthalmopathy. RNA transcripts served as the template for amplifying TCR beta CDR3 regions. A set of HTBI primers served as the primers for a first-round RT-PCR of the TCR CDR3. TCRdb re-called the multiplex PCR reads through MiXCR, storing one row per CDR3 protein. The sample has approximately 640,000 distinct CDR3 sequences; 15% to 20% are singletons. Sequenced input: blood. The receptors shown here come from a woman under 40 with Graves' hyperthyroidism.

Many counts were recorded for this clonotype. The chain uses TRBV28 and TRBJ2-7, with 8 bases fitting TRBD2. Germline CDR1 reads MDHEN; CDR2 reads SYDVKM. Losses at the gene ends were 2 bases for V and 8 bases for J; bases not matched to a gene: 8. The CDR3 has 14 amino acids. The CDR3 spells CASSLGGSGIKQYF. For the CDR3, the DNA is TGTGCCAGCAGTTTAGGAGGTAGCGGGATCAAGCAGTACTTC.

This clonotype was seen only once. The gene calls are TRBV27 and TRBJ1-1; D ambiguous. The CDR3 is 11 amino acids. V was cut by 9 bases and J by 4 bases, with 9 bases left in between. Germline V gene data show CDR1 as MNHEY and CDR2 as SMNVEV (reference sequence). CDR3 nucleotides: TGTGCCAGTAAGAAAGGCACTGAAGCTTTCTTT. This sequence encodes CASKKGTEAFF.

The sample holds many counts of this clonotype. The chain combines TRBV6-1 with TRBJ2-5; the D is unclear. Germline CDR1 and CDR2: MNHNS and SASEGT. V lost 3 bases, J lost 4 bases, and 15 bases lay in between. The CDR3 extends over 15 amino acids. In DNA, the CDR3 is TGTGCCAGCAGTGAGCGCGCGCGTGCTACAGAGACCCAGTACTTC. It specifies CASSERARATETQYF.

In its sample, this clonotype was seen a few times. The junction differs from germline at one of its ends, possibly a read error. This chain joins TRBV7-7 and TRBJ1-1; TRBD1 aligns across 7 bases. Germline V gene lookup returns CDR1 SSHAT and CDR2 FNYEAQ (reference sequence). The CDR3 has 13 residues. The CDR3 DNA reads as TGTGCTAGCAGCCCACAGGGGAGCACTGAAGCTTTCTTT. Protein sequence: CASSPQGSTEAFF. Complete variable domain (other parts from reference TRBV7-7 and TRBJ1-1): GAGVSQSPRYKVTKRGQDVTLRCDPISSHATLYWYQQALGQGPEFLTYFNYEAQPDKSGLPSDRFSAERPEGSISTLTIQRTEQRDSAMYRCASSPQGSTEAFFGQGTRLTVV.

The J gene is TRBJ2-3, the V gene TRBV6-1; TRBD1 matches at 7 bases. This CDR3 has 14 amino acids. Germline V CDR1 and CDR2: MNHNS, SASEGT. Losses at the gene ends were 11 bases for V and 5 bases for J; bases not matched to a gene: 13. CDR3 sequence (DNA): TGTGCCGTATCCGCTGACAGGGCGAAAGATACGCAGTATTTT. As protein: CAVSADRAKDTQYF.

The chain carries TRBV5-1 and TRBJ2-5, with D unresolved. The CDR3 totals 13 residues. Trimming left V 4 bases short and J 3 bases short, with 10 bases between. Germline assignment: CDR1 SGHRS and CDR2 YFSETQ. The CDR3 region is CASSVNTEETQYF. The CDR3 DNA reads as TGCGCCAGCAGCGTCAACACTGAAGAGACCCAGTACTTC.

A few counts support this clonotype. The J gene is TRBJ2-5, the V gene TRBV29-1; unclear D gene. Trimming took off 3 bases at V and 2 bases at J, with 4 bases between the two ends. Germline loops: CDR1 SQVTM, CDR2 ANQGSEA. This CDR3 region has 11 residues. CDR3 sequence reads: CSVDTQETQYF. Written as DNA, the CDR3 is TGCAGCGTTGACACTCAAGAGACCCAGTACTTC.

V usage is TRBV4-1 and J usage is TRBJ2-1, with TRBD2 as a possible D gene (5 bases). Between the trimmed V and J ends, which lost 4 bases and 6 bases, there was a span of 13 bases. In germline, CDR1 is MGHRA, CDR2 YSYEKL. The CDR3 is made up of 14 amino acids. The CDR3 bases are TGCGCCAGCAGCCTTCTAGTGGGAGTCAATGAGCAGTTCTTC. Residues: CASSLLVGVNEQFF.

This clonotype was observed a handful of times. Germline and junction disagree at one end, which may indicate a read error. This chain's CDR3 is CASSPTGTPHF. The DNA of the CDR3 is TGTGCCAGCAGCCCAACCGGGACCCCCCACTTC. This rearrangement joins TRBV13 to TRBJ2-5; D might be TRBD1 or TRBD2, each matching 5 bases. CDR1 and CDR2 from the germline V gene are PRHDT and FYEKMQ (reference sequence). This CDR3 is 11 amino acids long. Variable domain in full (rest from reference TRBV13 and TRBJ2-5): AAGVIQSPRHLIKEKRETATLKCYPIPRHDTVYWYQQGPGQDPQFLISFYEKMQSDKGSIPDRFSAQQFSDYHSELNMSSLELGDSALYFCASSPTGTPHFGPGTRLLVL.

The rearrangement joins TRBV7-3 to TRBJ2-3; 10 bases match TRBD2. V dropped 5 bases and J dropped 7; count of bases not matched to a gene: 12. This CDR3 is 16 amino acids long. CDR1 is SGHTA and CDR2 is FQGTGA in the germline V gene. This CDR3 is CASSQTGTSVRNTQYF. The DNA of the CDR3 is TGTGCCAGCAGCCAAACCGGGACTAGCGTTAGGAATACGCAGTATTTT.

This clonotype was detected only a few times. The J gene is TRBJ2-7, the V gene TRBV28, with D hard to call. The ends were cut back, 6 bases at V and 3 bases at J, with 15 bases in the middle. Germline CDR1 and CDR2: MDHEN and SYDVKM. This CDR3 has 14 residues. DNA for the CDR3: TGTGCCAGCAGACCCCCGACTCAGGACTACGAGCAGTACTTC. Protein: CASRPPTQDYEQYF.

In this sample, this clonotype turned up many times. This chain connects TRBV12-3 or TRBV12-4 to TRBJ2-3; TRBD2 agrees at 7 bases. This CDR3 is built from 17 residues. After removal of 5 bases from V and 5 bases from J, the junction contained 16 bases not matched to a gene. The DNA for the CDR3 is TGTGCCAGCAGTCCCGTGGTAGCGGGTTTGGGTCGAGATACGCAGTATTTT. Amino acids: CASSPVVAGLGRDTQYF.

This clonotype was counted at least ten times. The rearrangement joins TRBV20-1 to TRBJ2-1; 11 bases are shared with TRBD2. V dropped 6 bases and J dropped 5; count of bases not matched to a gene: 6. Germline values: CDR1 DFQATT, CDR2 SNEGSKA (reference sequence). The CDR3 is 14 residues long. CDR3 DNA: TGCAGTGCCGCAGAGGGACTAGCGGACAATGAGCAGTTCTTC. Its translation: CSAAEGLADNEQFF.

This clonotype showed up just a few times. The V and J genes are TRBV2 and TRBJ2-2; 8 nucleotides line up with TRBD2. Germline V gene lookup returns CDR1 SNHLY and CDR2 FYNNEI. V was pared by 6 bases and J by 6 bases, with 6 bases of the junction left unmatched. The CDR3 consists of 14 residues. CDR3 coding DNA: TGTGCCAGCAGCAAGCGGGAGACGGCCGGGGAGCTGTTTTTT. This encodes CASSKRETAGELFF.